In this sample, the clone carrying this TCR beta chain turned up once. Antigen specificity is unknown. This entry is derived from a study of cytomegalovirus exposure and HLA in healthy donors. Study-wide findings and caveats: Three of the chains that were CMV-associated were confirmed in vitro to be specific for CMV antigens. According to a later analysis, donors in an Asian-associated ancestry cluster reportedly had fewer N-insertions than the roughly 660-donor mean.

PCR used 60 Vbeta primers and 13 Jbeta primers. Clones were sequenced by immunoSEQ multiplex PCR, and TCRdb holds only the in-frame ones, with some missing. The sample holds more than 110,000 clones, more than 75% seen once. The V gene lost 1 base and the J gene lost 6 bases, with 16 bases spanning the gap. This CDR3 is 15 amino acids long. CDR1 and CDR2 from the germline V gene are SGHAT and FQNNGV. The gene calls are TRBV11-2 and TRBJ2-7; D ambiguous. The sample consisted of PBMCs. The sequence derives from a male donor in good health and CMV-seronegative. CDR3 DNA sequence: TGTGCCAGCAGCTTAGCAGGTCCCGCCTTGGCCGAGCAGTACTTC. Amino acids: CASSLAGPALAEQYF.